This passage covers 5 T cell receptor beta chains from one sample sequenced in a study of T cells in Graves' hyperthyroidism and ophthalmopathy. Amplification targeted TCR beta CDR3 regions from RNA transcripts. First-round RT-PCR targeting the TCR CDR3 was performed with the HTBI primer set. TCRdb called the multiplex PCR reads again in MiXCR, with one record for every CDR3 protein. The sample lists approximately 740,000 distinct CDR3 sequences; 14% were seen once. Sequenced: blood. The receptors were sampled from a woman aged 18-29 years with Graves' hyperthyroidism.

The V gene is TRBV4-1, the J gene TRBJ1-6; D is unclear. Between the trimmed V and J ends, which lost 0 bases and 5 bases, there was a span of 14 bases. Germline-derived CDR1 and CDR2 are MGHRA and YSYEKL. This CDR3 is 17 amino acids long. CDR3 loop: CASSQDHLGFDNSPLHF. CDR3 coding DNA: TGCGCCAGCAGCCAAGATCACCTAGGGTTTGATAATTCACCCCTCCACTTT.

The chain recombines TRBV7-2 with TRBJ2-3; D is unresolved. The length of the CDR3 is 14 residues. Germline V gives CDR1 SGHTA, CDR2 FQGNSA. Trimming left V 2 bases short and J 2 bases short, with 8 bases between. CDR3: CASSLFVATDTQYF. The CDR3 bases are TGTGCCAGCAGCTTATTTGTAGCCACAGATACGCAGTATTTT.

This clonotype was recorded many times. The chain is built from TRBV20-1 and TRBJ1-2; D is ambiguous. Germline-derived CDR1 and CDR2 are DFQATT and SNEGSKA (reference sequence). V gave up 1 base and J gave up 5 bases, with 11 bases separating them. This CDR3 is built from 13 residues. CDR3 nucleotide sequence: TGCAGTGCTAGAGTCCGGGCCATGTATGGCTACACCTTC. It encodes CSARVRAMYGYTF.

The chain joins TRBV2 to TRBJ2-7; D is unresolved. This CDR3 has 11 residues. The V end lost 4 bases, the J end lost 7 bases, and 8 bases lay between the germline ends. Per the germline V gene, CDR1 is SNHLY and CDR2 is FYNNEI. The CDR3 spells CASSVAGEQYF. The CDR3 coding sequence is TGTGCCAGCAGTGTGGCCGGGGAGCAGTACTTC.

The chain employs TRBV12-3 or TRBV12-4 and TRBJ1-5; 10 bases are shared with TRBD1. The CDR3 totals 18 residues. Trimming at V came to 4 bases and at J to 3 bases, leaving 12 bases not matched to a gene. Here the CDR3 reads CASSSGTGVFQNNQPQHF. CDR3 DNA sequence: TGTGCCAGCAGTTCCGGGACAGGGGTTTTTCAGAACAATCAGCCCCAGCATTTT.